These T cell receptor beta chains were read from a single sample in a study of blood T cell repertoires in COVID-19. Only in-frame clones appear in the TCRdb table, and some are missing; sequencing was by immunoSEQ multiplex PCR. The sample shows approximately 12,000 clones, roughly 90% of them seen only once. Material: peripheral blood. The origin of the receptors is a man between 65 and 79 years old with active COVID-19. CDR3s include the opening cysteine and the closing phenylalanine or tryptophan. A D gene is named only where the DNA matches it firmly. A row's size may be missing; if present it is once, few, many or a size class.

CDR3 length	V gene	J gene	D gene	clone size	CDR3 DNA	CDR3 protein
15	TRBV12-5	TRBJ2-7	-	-	TGTGCTAGTGGTTTGAACAGGTTTCCCGAGGACGAGCAGTACTTC	CASGLNRFPEDEQYF
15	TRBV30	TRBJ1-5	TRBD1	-	TGTGCCTGGAGTTACTTGGACAGGGCTGGACAGCCCCAGCATTTT	CAWSYLDRAGQPQHF
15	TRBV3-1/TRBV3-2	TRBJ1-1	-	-	TGTGCCAGCAGTCAGGGGCAACTGACGAACACTGAAGCTTTCTTT	CASSQGQLTNTEAFF
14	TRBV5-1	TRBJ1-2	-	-	TGCGCCAGCAGGGATCCGGGGGGAGAGTATGGCTACACCTTC	CASRDPGGEYGYTF
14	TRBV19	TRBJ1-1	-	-	TGTGCCAGTAGTCGCCCCGGGGGTCGGACTGAAGCTTTCTTT	CASSRPGGRTEAFF
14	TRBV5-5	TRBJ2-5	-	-	TGTGCCAGCAGCTTGAGGGGCAGGGGAGAGACCCAGTACTTC	CASSLRGRGETQYF
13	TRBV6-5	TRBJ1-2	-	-	TGTGCCAGGGGGCCAGGGTCGCACTATGGCTACACCTTC	CARGPGSHYGYTF
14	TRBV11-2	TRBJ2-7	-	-	TGTGCCAGCAGCTCCGTGGGCTCGAACTACGAGCAGTACTTC	CASSSVGSNYEQYF
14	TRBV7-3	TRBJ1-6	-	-	TGTGCCAGCAGCTTAAGACAGGATAATTCACCCCTCCACTTT	CASSLRQDNSPLHF
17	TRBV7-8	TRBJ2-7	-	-	TGTGCCAGCAGCTTAGACATTCGGGGGACCCTAAGTGGCGAGCAGTACTTC	CASSLDIRGTLSGEQYF
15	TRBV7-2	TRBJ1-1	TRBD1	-	TGTGCCAGCAGCTCCATGACAGGGGTCTACACTGAAGCTTTCTTT	CASSSMTGVYTEAFF
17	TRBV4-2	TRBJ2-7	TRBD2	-	TGTGCCAGCAGCCAAGCTACCGGGACTAGCGGTGTAGACGAGCAGTACTTC	CASSQATGTSGVDEQYF
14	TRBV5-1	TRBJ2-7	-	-	TGCGCCAGCAGCCCCGGTTCCTCCCTTTACGAGCAGTACTTC	CASSPGSSLYEQYF
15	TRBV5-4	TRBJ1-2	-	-	TGTGCCAGCAGCTTGTCCGGGAGGGTCGACTATGGCTACACCTTC	CASSLSGRVDYGYTF
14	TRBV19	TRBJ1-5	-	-	TGTGCCAGTATCTCGAGGACTTATGATCAGCCCCAGCATTTT	CASISRTYDQPQHF
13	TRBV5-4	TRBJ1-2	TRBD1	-	TGTGCCAGCAGCGCCCGGGACAGAGATGGCTACACCTTC	CASSARDRDGYTF
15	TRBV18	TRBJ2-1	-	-	TGTGCCAGCTCACTTCAGAGTCCAGCGGCGGATGAGCAGTTCTTC	CASSLQSPAADEQFF
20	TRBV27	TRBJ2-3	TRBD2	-	TGTGCCAGCAGTTTATTAATGGGACGCGGGACTAGCGGGAACACAGATACGCAGTATTTT	CASSLLMGRGTSGNTDTQYF
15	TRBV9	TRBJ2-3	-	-	TGTGCCAGCAGCCCCAGGGGGGCAGCGACAGATACGCAGTATTTT	CASSPRGAATDTQYF
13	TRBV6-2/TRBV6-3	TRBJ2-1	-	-	TGTGCCAGCAGTTTGGGACTCCACAATGAGCAGTTCTTC	CASSLGLHNEQFF
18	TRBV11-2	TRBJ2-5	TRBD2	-	TGTGCCAGCAGGATCCTCCCGGGACTAGCGGGGGGCGGGGAGACCCAGTACTTC	CASRILPGLAGGGETQYF
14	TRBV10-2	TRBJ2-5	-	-	TGCGCCAGCATCCCTCTAGCGTACGACGAGACCCAGTACTTC	CASIPLAYDETQYF
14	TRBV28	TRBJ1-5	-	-	TGTGCCAGCAGTGCCTCGCTCGGGGGGTCAGCCCAGCATTTT	CASSASLGGSAQHF
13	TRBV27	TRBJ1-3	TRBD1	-	TGTGCCAGCAGTAGACAGGGGATTGGGACCATATATTTT	CASSRQGIGTIYF
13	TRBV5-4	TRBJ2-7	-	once	TGTGCCAGCAGCACCATCACGAGGAACGAGCAGTACTTC	CASSTITRNEQYF
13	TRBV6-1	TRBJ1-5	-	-	TGTGCCAGCAGTGAAGGCGAGCTCTCAACCCAGCATTTT	CASSEGELSTQHF
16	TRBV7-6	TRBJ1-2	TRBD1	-	TGTGCCAGCAGCTTAGCCGGACAGGCCAGCGAATATGGCTACACCTTC	CASSLAGQASEYGYTF
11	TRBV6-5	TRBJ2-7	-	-	TGTGCCAGCATTCGAGGGAGGGAGCAGTACTTC	CASIRGREQYF
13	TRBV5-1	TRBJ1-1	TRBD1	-	TGCGCCAGCAGCTTGGGACAGGGGTCTGAAGCTTTCTTT	CASSLGQGSEAFF
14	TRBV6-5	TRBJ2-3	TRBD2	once	TGTGCCAGCAGTAGCGGGGGGCCCCGAGATACGCAGTATTTT	CASSSGGPRDTQYF
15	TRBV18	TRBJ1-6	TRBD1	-	TGTGCCAGCTCACCGGGACAGGTTGACAATTCACCCCTCCACTTT	CASSPGQVDNSPLHF
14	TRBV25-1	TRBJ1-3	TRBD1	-	TGTGCCAGCTCTCGACAGGGAAGGGGCAACACCATATATTTT	CASSRQGRGNTIYF
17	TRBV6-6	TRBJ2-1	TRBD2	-	TGTGCCAGCCGTCCCGGGACTAGCCTCCCCTCCTACAATGAGCAGTTCTTC	CASRPGTSLPSYNEQFF
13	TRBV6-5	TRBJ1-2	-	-	TGTGCCAGCAGTTACTACAACCGGGGGGGCTACACCTTC	CASSYYNRGGYTF
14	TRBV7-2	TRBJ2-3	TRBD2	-	TGTGCCAGCAGCCTCGAGACTAGCGGACCCACGCAGTATTTT	CASSLETSGPTQYF
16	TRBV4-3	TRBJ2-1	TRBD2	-	TGCGCCAGCAGCCAAGATCGATGGACTAGGTCGGATGAGCAGTTCTTC	CASSQDRWTRSDEQFF
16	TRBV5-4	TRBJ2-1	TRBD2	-	TGTGCCAGCAGCCCTACTCTAGCGGGGGGGCCCCATGAGCAGTTCTTC	CASSPTLAGGPHEQFF
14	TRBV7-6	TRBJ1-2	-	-	TGTGCCAGCAGCTCCCGAGGGGGGGGGAGAGGCTACACCTTC	CASSSRGGGRGYTF
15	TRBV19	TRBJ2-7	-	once	TGTGCCAGTAGTCCCCAGGACAGCGGACCCTACGAGCAGTACTTC	CASSPQDSGPYEQYF
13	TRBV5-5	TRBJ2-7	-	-	TGTGCCAGCAGGAGGGGGACAACCTACGAGCAGTACTTC	CASRRGTTYEQYF
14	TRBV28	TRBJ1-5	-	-	TGTGCCAGCAGCTCAGGGACAAGCAATCAGCCCCAGCATTTT	CASSSGTSNQPQHF
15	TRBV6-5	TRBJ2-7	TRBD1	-	TGTGCCAGCAGGGGGTGGACAGGGGAATCCTACGAGCAGTACTTC	CASRGWTGESYEQYF
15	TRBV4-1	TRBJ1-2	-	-	TGCGCCAGCAGCCAAGAAGTGCAGGGATACTATGGCTACACCTTC	CASSQEVQGYYGYTF
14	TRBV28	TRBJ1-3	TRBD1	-	TGTGCCAGTGCCGCAGGGGGCACGGGAAACACCATATATTTT	CASAAGGTGNTIYF
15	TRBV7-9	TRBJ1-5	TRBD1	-	TGTGCCAGCAGCCCCACTTCAGGGGGCGATCAGCCCCAGCATTTT	CASSPTSGGDQPQHF
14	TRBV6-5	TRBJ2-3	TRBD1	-	TGTGCCAGCAGAAGGACAGGGATCGCAGATACGCAGTATTTT	CASRRTGIADTQYF
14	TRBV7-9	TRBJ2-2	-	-	TGTGCCAGCAGCCTTGGGGGGACCACCGGGGAGCTGTTTTTT	CASSLGGTTGELFF
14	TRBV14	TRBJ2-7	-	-	TGTGCCAGCAGCTCGACTAATGGGGTATTCGAGCAGTACTTC	CASSSTNGVFEQYF